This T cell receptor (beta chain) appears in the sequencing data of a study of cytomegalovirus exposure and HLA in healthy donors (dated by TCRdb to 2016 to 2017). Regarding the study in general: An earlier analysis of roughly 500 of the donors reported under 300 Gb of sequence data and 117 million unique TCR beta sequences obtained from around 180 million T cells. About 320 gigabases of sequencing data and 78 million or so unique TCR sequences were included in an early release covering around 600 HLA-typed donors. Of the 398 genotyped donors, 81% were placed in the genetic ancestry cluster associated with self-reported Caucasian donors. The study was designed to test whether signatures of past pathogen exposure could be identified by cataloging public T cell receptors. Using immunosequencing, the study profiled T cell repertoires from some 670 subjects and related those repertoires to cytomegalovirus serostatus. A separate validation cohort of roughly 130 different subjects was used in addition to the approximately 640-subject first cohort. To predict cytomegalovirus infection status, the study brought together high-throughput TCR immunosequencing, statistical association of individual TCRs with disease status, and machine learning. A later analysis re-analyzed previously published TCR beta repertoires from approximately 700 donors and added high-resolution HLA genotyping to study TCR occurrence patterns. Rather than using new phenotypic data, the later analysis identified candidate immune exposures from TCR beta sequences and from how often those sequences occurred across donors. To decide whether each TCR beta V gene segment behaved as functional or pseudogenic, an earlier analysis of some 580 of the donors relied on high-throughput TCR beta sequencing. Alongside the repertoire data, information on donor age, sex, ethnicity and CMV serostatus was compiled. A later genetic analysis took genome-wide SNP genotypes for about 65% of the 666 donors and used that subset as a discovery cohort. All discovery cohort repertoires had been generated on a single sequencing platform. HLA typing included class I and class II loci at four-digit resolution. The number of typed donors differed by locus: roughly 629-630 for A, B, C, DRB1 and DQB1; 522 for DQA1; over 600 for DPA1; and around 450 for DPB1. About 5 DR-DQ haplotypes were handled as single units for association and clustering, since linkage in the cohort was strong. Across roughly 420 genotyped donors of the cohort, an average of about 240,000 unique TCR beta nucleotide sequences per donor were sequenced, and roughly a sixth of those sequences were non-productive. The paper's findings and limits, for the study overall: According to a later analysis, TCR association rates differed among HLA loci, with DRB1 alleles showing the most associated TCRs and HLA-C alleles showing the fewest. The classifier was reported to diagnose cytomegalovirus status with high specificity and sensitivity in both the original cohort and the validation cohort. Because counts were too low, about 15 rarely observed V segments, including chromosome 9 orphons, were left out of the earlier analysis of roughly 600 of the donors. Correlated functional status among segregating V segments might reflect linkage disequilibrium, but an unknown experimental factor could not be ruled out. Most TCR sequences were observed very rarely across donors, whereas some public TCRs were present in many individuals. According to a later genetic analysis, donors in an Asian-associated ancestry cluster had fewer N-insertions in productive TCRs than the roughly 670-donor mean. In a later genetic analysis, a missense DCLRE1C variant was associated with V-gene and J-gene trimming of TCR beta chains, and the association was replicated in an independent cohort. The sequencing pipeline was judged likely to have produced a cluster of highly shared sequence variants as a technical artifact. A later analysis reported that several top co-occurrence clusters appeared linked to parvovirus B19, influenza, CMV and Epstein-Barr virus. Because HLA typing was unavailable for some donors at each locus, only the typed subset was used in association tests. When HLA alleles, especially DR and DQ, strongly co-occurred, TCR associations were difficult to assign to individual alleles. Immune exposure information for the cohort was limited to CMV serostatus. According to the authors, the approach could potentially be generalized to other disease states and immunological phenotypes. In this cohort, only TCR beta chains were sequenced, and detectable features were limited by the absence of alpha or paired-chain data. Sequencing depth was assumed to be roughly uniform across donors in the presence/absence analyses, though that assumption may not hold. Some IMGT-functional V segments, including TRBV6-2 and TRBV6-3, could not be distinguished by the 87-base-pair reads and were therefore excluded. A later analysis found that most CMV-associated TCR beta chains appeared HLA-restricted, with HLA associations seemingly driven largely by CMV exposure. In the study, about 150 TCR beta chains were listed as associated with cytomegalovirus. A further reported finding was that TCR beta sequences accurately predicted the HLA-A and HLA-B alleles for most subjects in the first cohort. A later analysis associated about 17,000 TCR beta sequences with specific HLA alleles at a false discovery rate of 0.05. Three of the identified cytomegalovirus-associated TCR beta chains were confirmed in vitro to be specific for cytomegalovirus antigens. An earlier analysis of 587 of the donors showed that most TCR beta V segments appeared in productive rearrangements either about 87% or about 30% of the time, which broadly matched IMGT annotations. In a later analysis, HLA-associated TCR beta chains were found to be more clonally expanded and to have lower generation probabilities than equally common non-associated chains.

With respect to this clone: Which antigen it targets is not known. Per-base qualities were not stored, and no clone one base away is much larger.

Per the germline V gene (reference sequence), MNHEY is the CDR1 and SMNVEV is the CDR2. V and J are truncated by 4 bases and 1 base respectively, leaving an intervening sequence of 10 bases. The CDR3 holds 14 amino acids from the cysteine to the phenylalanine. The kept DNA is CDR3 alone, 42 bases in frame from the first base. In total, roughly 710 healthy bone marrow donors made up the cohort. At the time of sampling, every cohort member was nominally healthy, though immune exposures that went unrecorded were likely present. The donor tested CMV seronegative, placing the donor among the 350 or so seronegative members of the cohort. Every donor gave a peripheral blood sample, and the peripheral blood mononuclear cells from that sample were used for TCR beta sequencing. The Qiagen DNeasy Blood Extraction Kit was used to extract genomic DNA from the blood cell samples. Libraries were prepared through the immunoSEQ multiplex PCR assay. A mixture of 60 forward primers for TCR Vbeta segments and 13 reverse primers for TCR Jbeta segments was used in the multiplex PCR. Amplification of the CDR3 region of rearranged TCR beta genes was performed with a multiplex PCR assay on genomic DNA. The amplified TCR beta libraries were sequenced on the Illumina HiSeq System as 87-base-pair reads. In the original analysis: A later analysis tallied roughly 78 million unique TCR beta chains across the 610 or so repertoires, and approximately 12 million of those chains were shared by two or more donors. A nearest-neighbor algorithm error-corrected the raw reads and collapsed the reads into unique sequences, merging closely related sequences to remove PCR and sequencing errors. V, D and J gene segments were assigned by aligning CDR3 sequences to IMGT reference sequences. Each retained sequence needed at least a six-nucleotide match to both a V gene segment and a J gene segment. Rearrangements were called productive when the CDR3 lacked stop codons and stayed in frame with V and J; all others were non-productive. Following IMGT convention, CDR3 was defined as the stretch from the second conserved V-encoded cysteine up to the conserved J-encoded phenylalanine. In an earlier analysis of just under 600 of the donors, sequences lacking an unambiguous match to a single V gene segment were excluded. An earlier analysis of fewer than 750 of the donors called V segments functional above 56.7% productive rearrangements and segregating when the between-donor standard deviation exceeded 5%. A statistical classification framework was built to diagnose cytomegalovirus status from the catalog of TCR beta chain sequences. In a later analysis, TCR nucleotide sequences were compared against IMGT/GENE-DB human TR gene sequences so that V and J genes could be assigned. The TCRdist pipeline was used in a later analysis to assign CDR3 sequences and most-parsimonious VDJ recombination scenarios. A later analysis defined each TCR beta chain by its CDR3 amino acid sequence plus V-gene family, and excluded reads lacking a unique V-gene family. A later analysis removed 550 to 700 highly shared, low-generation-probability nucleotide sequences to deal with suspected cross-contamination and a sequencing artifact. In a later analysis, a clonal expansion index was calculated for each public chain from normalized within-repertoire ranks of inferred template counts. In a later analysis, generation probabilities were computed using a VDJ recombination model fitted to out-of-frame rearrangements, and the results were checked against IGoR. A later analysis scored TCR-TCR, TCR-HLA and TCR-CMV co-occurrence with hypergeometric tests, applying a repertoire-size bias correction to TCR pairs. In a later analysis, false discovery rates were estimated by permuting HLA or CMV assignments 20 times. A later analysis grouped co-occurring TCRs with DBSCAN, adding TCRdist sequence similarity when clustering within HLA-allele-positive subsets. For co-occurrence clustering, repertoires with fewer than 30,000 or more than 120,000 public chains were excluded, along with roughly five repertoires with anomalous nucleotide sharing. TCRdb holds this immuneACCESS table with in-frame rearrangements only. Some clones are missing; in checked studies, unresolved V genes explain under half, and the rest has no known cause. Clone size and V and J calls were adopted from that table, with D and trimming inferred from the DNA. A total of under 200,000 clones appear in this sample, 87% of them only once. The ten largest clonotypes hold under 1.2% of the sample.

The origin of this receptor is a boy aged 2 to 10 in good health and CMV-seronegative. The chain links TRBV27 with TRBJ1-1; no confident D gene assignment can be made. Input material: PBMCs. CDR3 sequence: CASSYGFQNTEAFF. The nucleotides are TGTGCCAGCAGTTACGGGTTTCAGAACACTGAAGCTTTCTTT.